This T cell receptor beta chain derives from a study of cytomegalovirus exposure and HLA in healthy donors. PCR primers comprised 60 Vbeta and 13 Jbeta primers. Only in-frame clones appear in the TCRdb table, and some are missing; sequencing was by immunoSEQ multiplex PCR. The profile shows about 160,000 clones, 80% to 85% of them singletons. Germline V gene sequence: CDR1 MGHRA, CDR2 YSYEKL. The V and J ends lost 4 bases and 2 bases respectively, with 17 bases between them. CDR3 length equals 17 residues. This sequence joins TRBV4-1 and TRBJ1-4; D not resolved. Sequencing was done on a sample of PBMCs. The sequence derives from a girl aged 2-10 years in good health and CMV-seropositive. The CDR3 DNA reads TGCGCCAGCAGCCGTCTTTCCTCCGGGAGTACTAATGAAAAACTGTTTTTT. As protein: CASSRLSSGSTNEKLFF.